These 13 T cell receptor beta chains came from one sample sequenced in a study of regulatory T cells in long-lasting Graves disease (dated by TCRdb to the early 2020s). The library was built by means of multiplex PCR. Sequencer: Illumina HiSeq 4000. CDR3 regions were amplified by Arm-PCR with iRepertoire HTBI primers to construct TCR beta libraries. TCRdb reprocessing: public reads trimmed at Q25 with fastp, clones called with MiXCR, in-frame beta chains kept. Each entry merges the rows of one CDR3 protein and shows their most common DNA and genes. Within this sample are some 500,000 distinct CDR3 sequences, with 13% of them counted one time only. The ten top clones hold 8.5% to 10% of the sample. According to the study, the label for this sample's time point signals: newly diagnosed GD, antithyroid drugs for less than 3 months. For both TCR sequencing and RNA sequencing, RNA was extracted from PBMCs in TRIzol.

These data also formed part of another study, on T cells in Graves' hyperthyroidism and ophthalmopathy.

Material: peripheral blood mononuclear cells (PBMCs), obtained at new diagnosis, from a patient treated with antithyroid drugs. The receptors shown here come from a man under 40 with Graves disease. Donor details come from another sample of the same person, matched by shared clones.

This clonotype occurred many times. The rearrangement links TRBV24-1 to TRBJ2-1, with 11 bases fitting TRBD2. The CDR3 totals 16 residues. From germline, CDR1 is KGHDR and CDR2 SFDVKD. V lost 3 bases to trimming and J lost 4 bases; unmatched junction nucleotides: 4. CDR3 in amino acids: CATSDPTSGGYNEQFF. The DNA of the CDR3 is TGTGCCACCAGTGATCCCACTAGCGGGGGATACAATGAGCAGTTCTTC.

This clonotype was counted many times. CDR3 loop: CASNGGNYGYTF. CDR3 sequence (DNA): TGTGCCAGCAATGGAGGGAACTATGGCTACACCTTC. The gene calls are TRBV2 and TRBJ1-2; D gene ambiguous. V was pared by 7 bases and J by 2 bases, with 8 bases between. The germline V gene has CDR1 SNHLY and CDR2 FYNNEI. There are 12 residues in the CDR3.

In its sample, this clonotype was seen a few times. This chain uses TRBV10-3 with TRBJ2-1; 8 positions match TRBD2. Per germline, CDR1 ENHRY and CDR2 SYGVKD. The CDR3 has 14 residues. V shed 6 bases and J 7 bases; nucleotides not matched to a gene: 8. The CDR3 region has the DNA TGTGCCATCAGCCCGGGACTAGTAAAAAATGAGCAGTTCTTC. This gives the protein CAISPGLVKNEQFF.

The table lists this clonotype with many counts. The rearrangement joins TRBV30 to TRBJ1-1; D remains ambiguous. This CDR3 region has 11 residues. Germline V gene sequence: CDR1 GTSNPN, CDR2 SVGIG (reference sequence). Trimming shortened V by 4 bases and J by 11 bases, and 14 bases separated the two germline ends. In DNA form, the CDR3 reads TGTGCCTGGATTCGGACGGTGGAGGCTTTCTTT. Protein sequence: CAWIRTVEAFF.

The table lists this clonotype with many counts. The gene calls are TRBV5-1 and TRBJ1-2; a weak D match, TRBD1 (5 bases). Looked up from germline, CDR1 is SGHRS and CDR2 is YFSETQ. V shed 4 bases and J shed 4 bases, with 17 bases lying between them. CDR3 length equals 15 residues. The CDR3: CASSIGDRQIYGYTF. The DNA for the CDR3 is TGCGCCAGCAGCATTGGTGACCGACAGATCTATGGCTACACCTTC.

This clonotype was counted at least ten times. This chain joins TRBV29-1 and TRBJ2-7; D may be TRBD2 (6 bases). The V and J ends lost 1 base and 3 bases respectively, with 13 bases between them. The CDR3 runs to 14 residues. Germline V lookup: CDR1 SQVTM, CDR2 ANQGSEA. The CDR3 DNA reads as TGCAGCGTTGAAGTTCGGCAGGGACTCTACGAGCAGTACTTC. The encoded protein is CSVEVRQGLYEQYF.

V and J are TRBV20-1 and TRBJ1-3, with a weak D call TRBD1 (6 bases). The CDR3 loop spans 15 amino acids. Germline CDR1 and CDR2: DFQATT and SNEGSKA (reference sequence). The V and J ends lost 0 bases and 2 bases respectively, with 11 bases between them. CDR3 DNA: TGCAGTGCTAGAGATTCCCCAGGGGCTGGAAACACCATATATTTT. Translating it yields CSARDSPGAGNTIYF.

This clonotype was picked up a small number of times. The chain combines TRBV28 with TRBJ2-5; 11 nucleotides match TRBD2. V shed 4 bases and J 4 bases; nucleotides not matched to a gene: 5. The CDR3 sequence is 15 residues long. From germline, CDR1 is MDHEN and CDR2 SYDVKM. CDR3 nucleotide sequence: TGTGCCAGCAGTTCGGGACTAGCGGAAGGAGAGACCCAGTACTTC. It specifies CASSSGLAEGETQYF.

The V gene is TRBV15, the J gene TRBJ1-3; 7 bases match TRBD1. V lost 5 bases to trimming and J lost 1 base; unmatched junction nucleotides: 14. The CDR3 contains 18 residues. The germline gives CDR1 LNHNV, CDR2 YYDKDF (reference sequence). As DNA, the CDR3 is TGTGCCACCAGCCGTTCTAAGTACAGGGGCCTTTCTGGAAACACCATATATTTT. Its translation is CATSRSKYRGLSGNTIYF.

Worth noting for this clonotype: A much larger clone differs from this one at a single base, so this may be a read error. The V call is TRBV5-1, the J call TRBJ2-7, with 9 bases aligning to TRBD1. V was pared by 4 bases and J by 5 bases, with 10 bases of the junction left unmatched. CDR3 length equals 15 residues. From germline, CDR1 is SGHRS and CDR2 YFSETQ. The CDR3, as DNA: TGCGCCAGCAGCAACCCCGGACAGGGGTCGGACGAGCAGTACTTC. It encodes CASSNPGQGSDEQYF.

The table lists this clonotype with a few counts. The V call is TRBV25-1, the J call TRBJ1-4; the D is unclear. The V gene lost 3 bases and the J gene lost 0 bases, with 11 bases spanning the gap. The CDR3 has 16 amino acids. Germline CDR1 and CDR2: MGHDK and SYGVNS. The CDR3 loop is CASSEGRISTNEKLFF. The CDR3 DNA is TGTGCCAGCAGTGAGGGCAGGATCTCAACTAATGAAAAACTGTTTTTT.

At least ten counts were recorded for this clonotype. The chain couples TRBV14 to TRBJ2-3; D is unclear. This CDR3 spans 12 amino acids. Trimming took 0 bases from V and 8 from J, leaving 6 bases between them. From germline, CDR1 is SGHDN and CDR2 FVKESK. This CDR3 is CASSQDPRTQYF. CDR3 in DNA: TGTGCCAGCAGCCAAGACCCTCGTACGCAGTATTTT.

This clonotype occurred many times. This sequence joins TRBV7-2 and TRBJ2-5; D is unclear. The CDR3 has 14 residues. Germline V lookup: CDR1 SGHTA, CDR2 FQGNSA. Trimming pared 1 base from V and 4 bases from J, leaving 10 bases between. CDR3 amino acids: CASSLVVNRETQYF. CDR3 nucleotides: TGTGCCAGCAGCTTAGTTGTAAACCGAGAGACCCAGTACTTC.